These T cell receptor beta chains were read from a single sample in a study of neurological immune-mediated disorders. Using its own MiXCR run on the 5' RACE reads, TCRdb lists one record per CDR3 protein. The sample records about 59,000 distinct CDR3 sequences, roughly 13% being singletons. The sequencing sample was made of PBMCs. The receptors shown here come from a woman aged 60-75 years with HTLV-1-associated myelopathy (HAM/TSP). CDR3s include the opening cysteine and the closing phenylalanine or tryptophan. The order of the fields is D gene, V gene, clone size, J gene, CDR3 DNA, CDR3 protein. A D gene is named only where the DNA matches it firmly. Expanded clones get a size class; other rows say once, few or many, or leave the size out.

d_call: -; v_call: TRBV7-9; clone_size: many; j_call: TRBJ2-1; cdr3_nt: TGTGCCAGCAGCTTAGGGAGCCTGGGTGATGAGCAGTTCTTC; cdr3_aa: CASSLGSLGDEQFF
d_call: TRBD1; v_call: TRBV20-1; clone_size: many; j_call: TRBJ1-4; cdr3_nt: TGCAGTGCTAGCCCGACAGGGTTCAATGAAAAACTGTTTTTT; cdr3_aa: CSASPTGFNEKLFF
d_call: TRBD1; v_call: TRBV7-9; clone_size: many; j_call: TRBJ2-7; cdr3_nt: TGTGCCAGCAGCACGGGACAGGCCCCTCTCGAGCAGTACTTC; cdr3_aa: CASSTGQAPLEQYF
d_call: -; v_call: TRBV10-3; clone_size: many; j_call: TRBJ2-1; cdr3_nt: TGTGCCACCTCACGGGCAAATGAGCAGTTCTTC; cdr3_aa: CATSRANEQFF
d_call: -; v_call: TRBV25-1; clone_size: many; j_call: TRBJ2-7; cdr3_nt: TGTGCCAGCAGTAACACAGGGGGGGCCTACGAGCAGTACTTC; cdr3_aa: CASSNTGGAYEQYF
d_call: TRBD1; v_call: TRBV7-8; clone_size: many; j_call: TRBJ2-1; cdr3_nt: TGTGCCAGCAGCTTAAGCCCGGGACAGGGAGAGAATGAGCAGTTCTTC; cdr3_aa: CASSLSPGQGENEQFF
d_call: -; v_call: TRBV5-1; clone_size: many; j_call: TRBJ2-3; cdr3_nt: TGCGCCAGCAGCTTGGTGGGTCAGGACACAGATACGCAGTATTTT; cdr3_aa: CASSLVGQDTDTQYF
d_call: -; v_call: TRBV2; clone_size: many; j_call: TRBJ1-1; cdr3_nt: TGTGCCAGCTTGGGCCTTCCGAACACTGAAGCTTTCTTT; cdr3_aa: CASLGLPNTEAFF
d_call: TRBD2; v_call: TRBV20-1; clone_size: many; j_call: TRBJ2-1; cdr3_nt: TGCAGTGCCCCAGGGACTAGCGGGAGAAATGAGCAGTTCTTC; cdr3_aa: CSAPGTSGRNEQFF
d_call: -; v_call: TRBV7-2; clone_size: many; j_call: TRBJ1-5; cdr3_nt: TGTGCCAGCAGCTTAGCCACAGCATCCCATCAGCCCCAGCATTTT; cdr3_aa: CASSLATASHQPQHF
d_call: -; v_call: TRBV11-2; clone_size: -; j_call: TRBJ2-3; cdr3_nt: TGTGCCAGCAGCTTTCAATGGGGCACAGATACGCATTATTTT; cdr3_aa: CASSFQWGTDTHYF
d_call: -; v_call: TRBV25-1; clone_size: -; j_call: TRBJ2-7; cdr3_nt: TGTGCCAGCAGTGATCTGTACGAGCAGTACTTC; cdr3_aa: CASSDLYEQYF
d_call: -; v_call: TRBV29-1; clone_size: many; j_call: TRBJ2-7; cdr3_nt: TGCAGCGTTGCTAGTCAGATCAATTACGAGCAGTACTTC; cdr3_aa: CSVASQINYEQYF
d_call: TRBD2; v_call: TRBV9; clone_size: many; j_call: TRBJ2-1; cdr3_nt: TGTGCCAGCAGCGTAGAGACTAGCGGGAGCAATGAGCAGTTCTTC; cdr3_aa: CASSVETSGSNEQFF
d_call: -; v_call: TRBV12-3/TRBV12-4; clone_size: many; j_call: TRBJ2-1; cdr3_nt: TGTGCCAGCAGTTTTAGGAGTGAGCAGTTCTTC; cdr3_aa: CASSFRSEQFF
d_call: TRBD2; v_call: TRBV7-8; clone_size: -; j_call: TRBJ2-7; cdr3_nt: TGTGCCAGCAGCTTAAATCCGAGGCGGGAGGGCTACGAGCAGTACTTC; cdr3_aa: CASSLNPRREGYEQYF
d_call: TRBD1; v_call: TRBV15; clone_size: many; j_call: TRBJ1-2; cdr3_nt: TGTGCCACCAGCAGAGGGACGACAGGGGGCATCTATGGCTACACCTTC; cdr3_aa: CATSRGTTGGIYGYTF
d_call: -; v_call: TRBV7-9; clone_size: many; j_call: TRBJ2-7; cdr3_nt: TGTGCCAGCAGCTTAGCGCGGGGAACCTACGAGCAGTACTTC; cdr3_aa: CASSLARGTYEQYF
d_call: -; v_call: TRBV5-1; clone_size: -; j_call: TRBJ1-2; cdr3_nt: TGCGCCAGCAGCTTGGGGGGAACTAACTATGGCTACACCTTC; cdr3_aa: CASSLGGTNYGYTF
d_call: -; v_call: TRBV7-2; clone_size: many; j_call: TRBJ2-1; cdr3_nt: TGTGCCAGCAGCTACATTAGAGGGAATGAGCAGTTCTTC; cdr3_aa: CASSYIRGNEQFF
d_call: TRBD2; v_call: TRBV2; clone_size: many; j_call: TRBJ2-7; cdr3_nt: TGTGCCAGCAGTGTCCCCTTTGTTGGCGGATCCGGGACTAGCGGCTCCTACGAGCAGTACTTC; cdr3_aa: CASSVPFVGGSGTSGSYEQYF
d_call: -; v_call: TRBV20-1; clone_size: many; j_call: TRBJ2-2; cdr3_nt: TGCAGTGCCTCCCCGACAGCGAACACCGGGGAGCTGTTTTTT; cdr3_aa: CSASPTANTGELFF
d_call: -; v_call: TRBV2; clone_size: -; j_call: TRBJ2-7; cdr3_nt: TGTGCCAGCAGTTGGGAAGGAGTCGGTGAGCAGTACTTC; cdr3_aa: CASSWEGVGEQYF
d_call: -; v_call: TRBV20-1; clone_size: many; j_call: TRBJ1-3; cdr3_nt: TGCAGTGCTTTGGGTCAGGACTCGGGAGCTGGAAACACCATATATTTT; cdr3_aa: CSALGQDSGAGNTIYF
d_call: -; v_call: TRBV7-8; clone_size: many; j_call: TRBJ2-1; cdr3_nt: TGTGCTAGCAGGTCCCACGAAGACCCCCGCTCCTACAATGAGCAGTTCTTC; cdr3_aa: CASRSHEDPRSYNEQFF
d_call: TRBD2; v_call: TRBV10-3; clone_size: many; j_call: TRBJ2-3; cdr3_nt: TGTGCCATCAAGCTCGCTAGCGGGAGTTCTAGCACAGATACGCAGTATTTT; cdr3_aa: CAIKLASGSSSTDTQYF